One sample yielded the 25 T cell receptor beta chains listed below, sequenced in a study of T cell responses to AZD1222 COVID-19 vaccine. The assay was immunoSEQ multiplex PCR, and TCRdb's table has in-frame clones only and misses some. The sample has almost 70,000 clones, less than 90% seen once. Sample: peripheral blood, taken 28 days after the second AZD1222 dose. Receptors originate from an adult who received the AZD1222 COVID-19 vaccine.

The chain is built from TRBV5-5 and TRBJ2-7; D gene ambiguous. Per the germline V gene, CDR1 is SGHKS and CDR2 is YYEKEE (reference sequence). Trimming pared 3 bases from V and 1 base from J, leaving 17 bases between. The CDR3 covers 16 residues. The CDR3 sequence is CASSSPPSFVSYEQYF. DNA of the CDR3: TGTGCCAGCAGCTCCCCCCCTTCCTTCGTATCCTACGAGCAGTACTTC.

This chain uses TRBV14 with TRBJ1-6; 10 bases are shared with TRBD1. The trim removed 4 bases at V and 7 bases at J, leaving 7 bases unmatched. There are 16 residues in the CDR3. The V gene's germline CDR1 is SGHDN and CDR2 FVKESK. CDR3 DNA sequence: TGTGCCAGCAGCCGCTGGGACAGGGGAGGAAATTCACCCCTCCACTTT. Translated: CASSRWDRGGNSPLHF. Variable domain in full (rest from reference TRBV14 and TRBJ1-6): EAGVTQFPSHSVIEKGQTVTLRCDPISGHDNLYWYRRVMGKEIKFLLHFVKESKQDESGMPNNRFLAERTGGTYSTLKVQPAELEDSGVYFCASSRWDRGGNSPLHFGNGTRLTVT.

The chain combines TRBV7-2 with TRBJ2-3, with no clear D. Per germline, CDR1 SGHTA and CDR2 FQGNSA. This CDR3 comprises 14 residues. V was cut by 1 base and J by 0 bases, with 5 bases left in between. The CDR3 DNA follows: TGTGCCAGCAGCTTAGTGGCTAGCACAGATACGCAGTATTTT. Translating it yields CASSLVASTDTQYF.

The chain carries TRBV2 and TRBJ1-1, with D perhaps TRBD1 (5 bases). CDR1 is SNHLY and CDR2 is FYNNEI in the germline V gene. Deletions cut 6 bases from V and 0 bases from J, with 11 bases between. The CDR3 runs to 14 residues. The DNA for the CDR3 is TGTGCCAGCAGCGCCGGGACGGTGAACACTGAAGCTTTCTTT. Protein: CASSAGTVNTEAFF.

The chain uses TRBV10-3 and TRBJ1-4; a weak D match, TRBD1 (5 bases). V lost 3 bases and J lost 8, with 7 bases in between. Germline V gene lookup returns CDR1 ENHRY and CDR2 SYGVKD. This CDR3 is built from 12 residues. In DNA, the CDR3 is TGTGCCATCAGTGAACAGGTGGAAAAACTGTTTTTT. Translation gives CAISEQVEKLFF.

This rearrangement joins TRBV6-5 to TRBJ2-1; TRBD2 aligns across 10 bases. The germline gives CDR1 MNHEY, CDR2 SVGAGI. There are 16 residues in the CDR3. The V segment lost 4 bases and the J segment 5 bases; nucleotides outside the gene matches: 8. This chain's CDR3 is CASSSPSGSGHNEQFF. CDR3 in DNA: TGTGCCAGCAGTTCCCCTAGCGGGAGCGGCCACAATGAGCAGTTCTTC.

This clone was seen only a few times. The rearrangement links TRBV28 to TRBJ1-2, with unresolved D. Germline V CDR1 and CDR2: MDHEN, SYDVKM. Trimming left V 3 bases short and J 8 bases short, with 13 bases between. The length of the CDR3 is 13 residues. CDR3 sequence reads: CASSFRQLEGYTF. The CDR3 DNA is TGTGCCAGCAGTTTTCGGCAGCTTGAGGGCTACACCTTC.

The chain employs TRBV7-6 and TRBJ2-7; 8 positions match TRBD1. Germline loops: CDR1 SGHVS, CDR2 FNYEAQ. CDR3 length equals 12 residues. Trimming took 10 bases from V and 5 from J; bases not matched to a gene: 7. DNA of the CDR3: TGTGCCATCGGACAGGGTGGTCACGAGCAGTACTTC. It is translated as CAIGQGGHEQYF.

The gene calls are TRBV6-2 or TRBV6-3 and TRBJ1-1; D is possibly TRBD1 (6 bases). Germline assignment: CDR1 MNHEY and CDR2 SVGEGT. Between the trimmed V and J ends, which lost 0 bases and 0 bases, there was a span of 23 bases. This CDR3 region has 20 residues. DNA for the CDR3: TGTGCCAGCAGTTACTCGATTAAAGGACAGCAAGCTAGAATGAACACTGAAGCTTTCTTT. Translation gives CASSYSIKGQQARMNTEAFF.

The chain links TRBV30 to TRBJ1-2; D unresolved. The V end lost 0 bases, the J end lost 0 bases, and 5 bases lay between the germline ends. CDR1 is GTSNPN, CDR2 SVGIG, per germline (reference sequence). The CDR3 extends over 13 amino acids. The chain's CDR3 is CAWSVTTNYGYTF. CDR3 DNA sequence: TGTGCCTGGAGTGTAACCACTAACTATGGCTACACCTTC. The entire variable domain, with the rest obtained from reference TRBV30 and TRBJ1-2, is as follows: SQTIHQWPATLVQPVGSPLSLECTVEGTSNPNLYWYRQAAGRGLQLLFYSVGIGQISSEVPQNLSASRPQDRQFILSSKKLLLSDSGFYLCAWSVTTNYGYTFGSGTRLTVV.

This clone was observed once. The J gene is TRBJ2-5, the V gene TRBV5-1, with D perhaps TRBD1 or TRBD2 (6 bases each). V lost 0 bases and J lost 5, with 17 bases in between. The CDR3 spans 16 residues. CDR1 and CDR2 (germline): SGHRS, YFSETQ. This chain's CDR3 is CASSLAYGGRVETQYF. In DNA, the CDR3 is TGCGCCAGCAGCTTGGCGTATGGGGGGCGTGTGGAGACCCAGTACTTC.

The rearrangement uses TRBV10-1 and TRBJ2-2; tentatively, D is TRBD1 (6 bases). Germline V gene sequence: CDR1 WNHNN, CDR2 SYGVQD (reference sequence). The CDR3 is 16 amino acids. V was trimmed by 2 bases and J by 0 bases, leaving 10 bases between them. Here the CDR3 DNA reads TGCGCCAGCAGTGAGGCGGACAGCACGAACACCGGGGAGCTGTTTTTT. It translates to CASSEADSTNTGELFF.

This clone has just one count. V gene TRBV5-1 combines with J gene TRBJ1-1; the D is unclear. V gave up 4 bases and J gave up 2 bases, with 18 bases separating them. Germline V gives CDR1 SGHRS, CDR2 YFSETQ. The CDR3 is 16 residues long. Here the CDR3 reads CASSPFLGRPNTEAFF. Written as DNA, the CDR3 is TGCGCCAGCAGCCCTTTCCTAGGCAGGCCTAACACTGAAGCTTTCTTT.

This chain uses TRBV7-2 with TRBJ1-1, with unresolved D. The germline V gene encodes CDR1 SGHTA and CDR2 FQGNSA. V was cut by 2 bases and J by 12 bases, with 10 bases left in between. The CDR3 spans 11 residues. The CDR3: CASSLRRESFF. CDR3 coding DNA: TGTGCCAGCAGCTTAAGGAGGGAATCTTTCTTT.

The genes are TRBV5-1 and TRBJ2-7; the match to TRBD1 covers 7 bases. Losses at the gene ends were 2 bases for V and 2 bases for J; bases not matched to a gene: 4. The CDR3 has 14 residues. From germline, CDR1 is SGHRS and CDR2 YFSETQ. The CDR3 nucleotides read TGCGCCAGCAGCTTAGGGACAGACCCCTACGAGCAGTACTTC. Encoded protein: CASSLGTDPYEQYF.

The chain carries TRBV6-6 and TRBJ1-2; TRBD1 aligns across 8 bases. J was trimmed by 7 bases and V by 2 bases; bases with no gene match: 9. Germline V CDR1 and CDR2: MNHNY, SVGAGI (reference sequence). CDR3 length: 15 residues. The CDR3 DNA follows: TGTGCCAGCAGTTACCCGATTACGGACAGGGTTGGCTACACCTTC. It is translated as CASSYPITDRVGYTF.

J is TRBJ2-7 and V is TRBV12-3 or TRBV12-4; 11 bases align to TRBD2. The CDR3 extends over 13 amino acids. The junction had 4 bases not matched to a gene; V was cut back by 3 bases and J by 9 bases. CDR3 coding DNA: TGTGCCAGCAGTTTGTTGACTAGCGGGGTGCAGTACTTC. Translated, it gives CASSLLTSGVQYF.

A word on this clone: The sample has other DNA sequences that encode this CDR3 too. This chain uses TRBV6-5 with TRBJ1-2, with D perhaps matching TRBD1 (6 bases). The CDR3 totals 12 residues. The V and J ends lost 4 bases and 5 bases respectively, with 8 bases between them. Germline V gene lookup returns CDR1 MNHEY and CDR2 SVGAGI. The CDR3 loop reads CASSSDSYGYTF. DNA of the CDR3: TGTGCCAGCAGTTCGGACAGTTATGGCTACACCTTC.

The chain is built from TRBV5-1 and TRBJ1-2; 9 nucleotides align to TRBD1. This CDR3 region has 14 residues. V lost 3 bases to trimming and J lost 7 bases; unmatched junction nucleotides: 7. Germline V gene sequence: CDR1 SGHRS, CDR2 YFSETQ. CDR3 region: CASSYTQQGAGYTF. As DNA, the CDR3 is TGCGCCAGCAGCTATACGCAACAGGGGGCTGGCTACACCTTC.

The chain carries TRBV11-3 and TRBJ2-5, with 7 bases aligning to TRBD1. Germline lookup yields CDR1 SGHNT and CDR2 YENEEA. The CDR3 extends over 15 amino acids. Trimming removed 5 bases from V and 4 bases from J; junction bases left unmatched: 10. CDR3 sequence reads: CASSPRSRDRETQYF. CDR3 DNA: TGTGCCAGCAGCCCCCGAAGCCGGGACAGAGAGACCCAGTACTTC.

CDR3 bases: TGTGCCAGCAGCGCGACTAGCGGGAGGTGGGACAATGAGCAGTTCTTC. As protein: CASSATSGRWDNEQFF. The J gene is TRBJ2-1, the V gene TRBV27; 13 nucleotides line up with TRBD2. Germline V gene lookup returns CDR1 MNHEY and CDR2 SMNVEV (reference sequence). The trim removed 6 bases at V and 5 bases at J, leaving 7 bases unmatched. CDR3 length equals 16 residues.

This sequence joins TRBV2 and TRBJ1-1, with D maybe TRBD1 (5 bases). V was trimmed by 8 bases and J by 5 bases, leaving 12 bases between them. Germline lookup yields CDR1 SNHLY and CDR2 FYNNEI. The CDR3 is made up of 12 amino acids. The CDR3 bases are TGTGCCAGCTGTAGGGGTGGAACTGAAGCTTTCTTT. The encoded protein is CASCRGGTEAFF.

This clone was seen only a few times. CDR3 sequence: CASSFEEGIRSKNIQYF. CDR3 nucleotide sequence: TGTGCCAGCAGCTTTGAAGAGGGAATCAGGTCCAAAAACATTCAGTACTTC. This chain uses TRBV5-5 with TRBJ2-4, with D possibly matching TRBD2 (5 bases). Trimming removed 2 bases at V and 2 bases at J, with 17 bases between. Germline assignment: CDR1 SGHKS and CDR2 YYEKEE (reference sequence). The CDR3 sequence is 17 residues long. Full variable domain (remainder filled in from reference TRBV5-5 and TRBJ2-4): DAGVTQSPTHLIKTRGQQVTLRCSPISGHKSVSWYQQVLGQGPQFIFQYYEKEERGRGNFPDRFSARQFPNYSSELNVNALLLGDSALYLCASSFEEGIRSKNIQYFGAGTRLSVL.

This rearrangement joins TRBV29-1 to TRBJ2-2, with 13 nucleotides matching TRBD2. Germline V gene sequence: CDR1 SQVTM, CDR2 ANQGSEA. CDR3 length: 14 residues. Germline trimming cut 6 bases from V and 6 bases from J; bases unmatched to any gene: 4. The CDR3 coding sequence is TGCAGCGTCCGACTAGCGGGAGGTCCCGGGGAGCTGTTTTTT. The encoded protein is CSVRLAGGPGELFF.

V is TRBV6-5 and J is TRBJ2-7, with TRBD1 matching 8 bases. The CDR3 has 15 residues. CDR1 is MNHEY, CDR2 SVGAGI, per germline. Trimming at V came to 0 bases and at J to 2 bases, leaving 3 bases not matched to a gene. CDR3 in amino acids: CASSYSGQETYEQYF. The CDR3 DNA follows: TGTGCCAGCAGTTACTCGGGACAGGAAACCTACGAGCAGTACTTC.